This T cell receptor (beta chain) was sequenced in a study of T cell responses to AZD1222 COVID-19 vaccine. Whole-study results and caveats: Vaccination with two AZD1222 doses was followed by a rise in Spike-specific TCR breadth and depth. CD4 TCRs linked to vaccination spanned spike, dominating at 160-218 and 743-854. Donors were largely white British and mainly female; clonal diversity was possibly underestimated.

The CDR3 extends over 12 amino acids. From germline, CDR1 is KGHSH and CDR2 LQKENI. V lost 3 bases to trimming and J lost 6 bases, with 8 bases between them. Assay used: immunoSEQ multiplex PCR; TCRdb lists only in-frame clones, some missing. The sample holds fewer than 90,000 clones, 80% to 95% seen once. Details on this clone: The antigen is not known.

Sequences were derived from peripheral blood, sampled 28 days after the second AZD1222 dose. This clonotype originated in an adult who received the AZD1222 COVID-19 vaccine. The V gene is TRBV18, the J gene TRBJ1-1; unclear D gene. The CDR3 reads CASSPRPSEAFF. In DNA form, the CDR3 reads TGTGCCAGCTCACCGCGTCCGTCTGAAGCTTTCTTT.